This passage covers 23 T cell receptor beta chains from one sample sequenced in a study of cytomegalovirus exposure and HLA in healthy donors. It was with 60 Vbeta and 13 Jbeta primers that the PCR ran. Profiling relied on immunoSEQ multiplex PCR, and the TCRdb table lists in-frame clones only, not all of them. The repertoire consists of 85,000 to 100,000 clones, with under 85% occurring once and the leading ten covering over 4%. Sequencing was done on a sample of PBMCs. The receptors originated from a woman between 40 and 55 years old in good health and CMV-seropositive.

The CDR3 nucleotides read TGTGCCAGCAGCTTATCCTGGACAGGGCACACCGGGGAGCTGTTTTTT. Translation: CASSLSWTGHTGELFF. V is TRBV7-9 and J is TRBJ2-2; 8 positions match TRBD1. Germline CDR1 is SEHNR and CDR2 is FQNEAQ (reference sequence). V was pared by 2 bases and J by 3 bases, with 5 bases of the junction left unmatched. There are 16 residues in the CDR3. Combining the CDR3 with reference TRBV7-9 and TRBJ2-2 gives the whole variable domain DTGVSQNPRHKITKRGQNVTFRCDPISEHNRLYWYRQTLGQGPEFLTYFQNEAQLEKSRLLSDRFSAERPKGSFSTLEIQRTEQGDSAMYLCASSLSWTGHTGELFFGEGSRLTVL.

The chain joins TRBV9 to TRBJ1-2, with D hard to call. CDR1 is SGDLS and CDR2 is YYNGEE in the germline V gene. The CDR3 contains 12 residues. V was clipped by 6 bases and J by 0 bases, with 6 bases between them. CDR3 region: CASKQPNYGYTF. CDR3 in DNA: TGTGCCAGCAAACAGCCTAACTATGGCTACACCTTC.

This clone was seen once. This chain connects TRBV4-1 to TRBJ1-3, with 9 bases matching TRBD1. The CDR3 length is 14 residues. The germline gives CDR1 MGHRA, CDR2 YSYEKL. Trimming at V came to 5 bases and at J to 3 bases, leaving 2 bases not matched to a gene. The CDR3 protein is CASSNRGLGNTIYF. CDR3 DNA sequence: TGCGCCAGCAGCAACAGGGGGCTTGGAAACACCATATATTTT.

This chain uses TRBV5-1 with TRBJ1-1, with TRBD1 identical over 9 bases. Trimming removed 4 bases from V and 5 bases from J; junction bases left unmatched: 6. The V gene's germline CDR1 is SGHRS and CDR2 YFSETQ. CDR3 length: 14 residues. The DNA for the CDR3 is TGCGCCAGCAGCGCGGGACAGGGAGAAACTGAAGCTTTCTTT. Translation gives CASSAGQGETEAFF.

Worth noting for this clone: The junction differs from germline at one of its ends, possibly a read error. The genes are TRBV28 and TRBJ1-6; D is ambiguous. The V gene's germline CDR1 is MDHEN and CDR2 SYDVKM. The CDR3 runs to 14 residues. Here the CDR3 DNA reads TGTGTCATTAAAGGAGGCTCCAATAATTCACCCCTCCACTTT. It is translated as CVIKGGSNNSPLHF.

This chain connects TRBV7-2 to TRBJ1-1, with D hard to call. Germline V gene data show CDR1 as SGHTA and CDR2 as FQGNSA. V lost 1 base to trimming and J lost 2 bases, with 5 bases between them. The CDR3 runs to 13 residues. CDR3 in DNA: TGTGCCAGCAGCTTAGTTCTCAACACTGAAGCTTTCTTT. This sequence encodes CASSLVLNTEAFF.

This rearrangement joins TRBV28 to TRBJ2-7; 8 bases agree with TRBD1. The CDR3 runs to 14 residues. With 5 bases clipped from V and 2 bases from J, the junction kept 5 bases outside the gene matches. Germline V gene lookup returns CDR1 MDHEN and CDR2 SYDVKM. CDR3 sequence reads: CASSPGQGPYEQYF. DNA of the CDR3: TGTGCCAGCAGTCCAGGACAGGGCCCCTACGAGCAGTACTTC.

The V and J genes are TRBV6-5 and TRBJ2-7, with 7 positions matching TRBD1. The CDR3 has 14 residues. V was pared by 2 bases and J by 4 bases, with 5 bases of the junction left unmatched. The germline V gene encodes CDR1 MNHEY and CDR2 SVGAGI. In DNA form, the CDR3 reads TGTGCCAGCAGTTACGAACAGGGGCCGTACGAGCAGTACTTC. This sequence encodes CASSYEQGPYEQYF.

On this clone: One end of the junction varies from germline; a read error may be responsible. The CDR3 here is CASRPGTGYLSRF. The CDR3 DNA follows: TGCGCCAGCAGACCCGGGACAGGCTACCTAAGCCGCTTC. V gene TRBV5-1 combines with J gene TRBJ2-7; TRBD1 agrees at 8 bases. This CDR3 has 13 amino acids. Germline CDR1 SGHRS, CDR2 YFSETQ.

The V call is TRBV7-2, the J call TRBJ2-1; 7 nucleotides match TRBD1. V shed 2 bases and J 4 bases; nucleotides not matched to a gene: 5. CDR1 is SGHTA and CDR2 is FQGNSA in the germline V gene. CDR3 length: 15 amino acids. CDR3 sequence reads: CASSLRTGAYNEQFF. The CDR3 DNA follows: TGTGCCAGCAGCTTACGTACAGGGGCGTACAATGAGCAGTTCTTC.

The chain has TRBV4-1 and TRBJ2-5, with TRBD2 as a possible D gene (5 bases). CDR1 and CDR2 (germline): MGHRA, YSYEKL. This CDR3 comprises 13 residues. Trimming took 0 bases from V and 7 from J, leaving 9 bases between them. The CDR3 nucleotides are TGCGCCAGCAGCCAAGAACTAGTTGCGACCCAGTACTTC. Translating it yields CASSQELVATQYF.

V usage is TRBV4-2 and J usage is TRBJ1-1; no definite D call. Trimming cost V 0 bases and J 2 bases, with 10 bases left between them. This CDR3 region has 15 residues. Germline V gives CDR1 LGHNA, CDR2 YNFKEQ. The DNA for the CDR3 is TGTGCCAGCAGCCAAGAGGACTCCCGAAACACTGAAGCTTTCTTT. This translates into CASSQEDSRNTEAFF.

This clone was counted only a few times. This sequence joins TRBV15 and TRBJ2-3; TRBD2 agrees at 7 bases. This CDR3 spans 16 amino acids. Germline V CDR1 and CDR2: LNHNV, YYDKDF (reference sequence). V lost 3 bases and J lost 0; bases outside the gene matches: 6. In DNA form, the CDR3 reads TGTGCCACCAGCAGCCCGATCGGGAGGAGCACAGATACGCAGTATTTT. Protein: CATSSPIGRSTDTQYF.

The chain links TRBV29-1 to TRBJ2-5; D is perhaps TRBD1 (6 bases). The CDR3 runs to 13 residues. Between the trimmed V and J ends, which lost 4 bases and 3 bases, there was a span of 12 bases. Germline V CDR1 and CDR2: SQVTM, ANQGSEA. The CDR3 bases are TGCAGCGTTGTAGTGGACAGCAAAGAGACCCAGTACTTC. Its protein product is CSVVVDSKETQYF.

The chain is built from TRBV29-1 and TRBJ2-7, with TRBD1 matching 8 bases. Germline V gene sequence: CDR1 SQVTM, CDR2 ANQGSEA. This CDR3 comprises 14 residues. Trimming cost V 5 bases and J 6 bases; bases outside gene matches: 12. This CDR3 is CSVRGQGLSGEQYF. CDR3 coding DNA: TGCAGCGTTCGCGGACAGGGTCTAAGTGGCGAGCAGTACTTC.

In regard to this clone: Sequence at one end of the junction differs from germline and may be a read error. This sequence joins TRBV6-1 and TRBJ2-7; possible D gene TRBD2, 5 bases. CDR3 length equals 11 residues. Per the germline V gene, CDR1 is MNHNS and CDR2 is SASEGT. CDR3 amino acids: CASSEAGGLTF. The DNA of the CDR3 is TGTGCCAGCAGTGAAGCGGGCGGACTTACCTTC.

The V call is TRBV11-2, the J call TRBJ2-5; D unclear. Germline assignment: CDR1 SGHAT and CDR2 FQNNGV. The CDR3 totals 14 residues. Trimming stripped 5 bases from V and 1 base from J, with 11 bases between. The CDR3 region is CASSRSPSQETQYF. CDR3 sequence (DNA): TGTGCCAGCAGCCGTTCCCCCTCCCAAGAGACCCAGTACTTC.

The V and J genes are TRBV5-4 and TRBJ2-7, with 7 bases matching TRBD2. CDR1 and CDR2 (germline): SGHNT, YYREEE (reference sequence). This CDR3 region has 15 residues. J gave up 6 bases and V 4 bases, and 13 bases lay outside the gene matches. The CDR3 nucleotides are TGTGCCAGCAGCCAGGACCCTCTAGCGGCCGGCGAGCAGTACTTC. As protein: CASSQDPLAAGEQYF.

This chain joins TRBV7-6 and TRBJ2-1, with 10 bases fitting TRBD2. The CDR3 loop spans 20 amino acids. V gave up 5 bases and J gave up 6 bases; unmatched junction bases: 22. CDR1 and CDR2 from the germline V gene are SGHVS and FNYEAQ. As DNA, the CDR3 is TGTGCCAGCAGCCGCCGAGTTAAAGTAGGTCTAGCGGGAGTTATCAATGAGCAGTTCTTC. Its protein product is CASSRRVKVGLAGVINEQFF.

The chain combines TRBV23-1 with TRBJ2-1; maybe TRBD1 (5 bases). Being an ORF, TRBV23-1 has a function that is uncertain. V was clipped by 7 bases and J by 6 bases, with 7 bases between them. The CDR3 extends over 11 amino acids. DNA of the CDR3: TGCGCCAGCACCAGGGTCAATGAGCAGTTCTTC. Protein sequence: CASTRVNEQFF.

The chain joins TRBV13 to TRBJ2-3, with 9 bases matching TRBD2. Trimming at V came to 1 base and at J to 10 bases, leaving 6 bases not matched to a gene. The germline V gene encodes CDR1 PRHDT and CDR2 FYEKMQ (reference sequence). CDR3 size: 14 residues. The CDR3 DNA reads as TGTGCCAGCAGCTTAGTCGCTAGCGGGAATTCGCAGTATTTT. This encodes CASSLVASGNSQYF.

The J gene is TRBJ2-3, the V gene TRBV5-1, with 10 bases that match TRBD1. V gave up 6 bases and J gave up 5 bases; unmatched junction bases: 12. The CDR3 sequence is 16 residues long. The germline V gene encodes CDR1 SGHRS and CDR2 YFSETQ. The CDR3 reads CASTNSGQGNGDTQYF. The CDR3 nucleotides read TGCGCCAGCACGAATTCGGGACAGGGGAACGGAGATACGCAGTATTTT.

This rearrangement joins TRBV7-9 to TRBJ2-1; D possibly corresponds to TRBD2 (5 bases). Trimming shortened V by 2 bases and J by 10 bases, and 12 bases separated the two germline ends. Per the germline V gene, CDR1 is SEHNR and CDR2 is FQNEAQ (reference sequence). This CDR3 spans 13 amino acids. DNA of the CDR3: TGTGCCAGCAGCTTAAATGGGGAGCAGGAGCAGTTCTTC. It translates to CASSLNGEQEQFF.